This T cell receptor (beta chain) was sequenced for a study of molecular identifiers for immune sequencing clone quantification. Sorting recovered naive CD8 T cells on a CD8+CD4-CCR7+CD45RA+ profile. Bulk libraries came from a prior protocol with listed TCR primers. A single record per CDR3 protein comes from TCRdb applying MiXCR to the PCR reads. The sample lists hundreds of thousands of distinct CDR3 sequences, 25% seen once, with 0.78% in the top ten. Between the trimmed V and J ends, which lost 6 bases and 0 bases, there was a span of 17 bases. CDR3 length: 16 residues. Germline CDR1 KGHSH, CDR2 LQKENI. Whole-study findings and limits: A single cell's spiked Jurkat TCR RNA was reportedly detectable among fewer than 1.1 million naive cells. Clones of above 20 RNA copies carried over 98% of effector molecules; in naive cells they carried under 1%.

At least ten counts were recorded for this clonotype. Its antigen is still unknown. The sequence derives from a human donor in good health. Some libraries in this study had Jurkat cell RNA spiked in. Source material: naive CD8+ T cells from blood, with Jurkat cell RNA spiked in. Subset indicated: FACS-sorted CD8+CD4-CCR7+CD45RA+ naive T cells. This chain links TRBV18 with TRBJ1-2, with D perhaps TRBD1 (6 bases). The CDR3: CASSPPTGTANYGYTF. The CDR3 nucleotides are TGTGCCAGCTCCCCTCCGACAGGAACAGCTAACTATGGCTACACCTTC.